A selection of T cell receptor beta chains follows, all from one sample in a study of identical twins. TCRdb recomputed calls from the 5' RACE reads with MiXCR, one row per CDR3 protein. Of fewer than 250,000 distinct CDR3 sequences listed, approximately 8% are singletons. Separately, the same data were catalogued under a study of yellow fever vaccine responses in identical twins.

Sequenced input: CD8+ T cells sorted from blood. The receptors derive from a woman under 30 in good health. The CDR3 runs from the conserved cysteine through the conserved F or W. The D gene is left open where the match is weak. Rows may omit the clone size; those that give it use once, few, many or a size class.

many | TRBJ2-4 | NA | TRBV7-2 | TGTGCCAGCAGGACAGACAAAAACATTCAGTACTTC | CASRTDKNIQYF
many | TRBJ2-1 | NA | TRBV9 | TGTGCCAGCAGCCTCGGCGGAGGCCACAATGAGCAGTTCTTC | CASSLGGGHNEQFF
many | TRBJ2-1 | TRBD1 | TRBV6-1 | TGTGCCAGCGGAGGACAGGAGTACAATGAGCAGTTCTTC | CASGGQEYNEQFF
many | TRBJ2-1 | NA | TRBV27 | TGTGCCAGCAGTTATATAGGGTTTGCGGGAACCCTTTGCAATGAGCAGTTCTTC | CASSYIGFAGTLCNEQFF
NA | TRBJ2-5 | NA | TRBV20-1 | TGCTGTGCTAGAGCCCTCCGGCCCTCGGTCGGTCATGGGGCGCAAGAGACCCAGTACTTC | CCARALRPSVGHGAQETQYF
many | TRBJ2-4 | NA | TRBV4-2 | TGTGCCAGCAGCGGCCGGGACTCGGCCAAAAACATTCAGTACTTC | CASSGRDSAKNIQYF
few | TRBJ1-2 | NA | TRBV27 | TGTGCCAGCAGTTTATGGAACAGCGGGGATGGCTACACCTTC | CASSLWNSGDGYTF
few | TRBJ2-3 | TRBD2 | TRBV5-1 | TGCGCCAGCAGCGTTTACTTAGCGGGAGAGAGCACAGATACGCAGTATTTT | CASSVYLAGESTDTQYF
many | TRBJ1-1 | NA | TRBV29-1 | TGCAGCGTTGAAGATTCAGAGAACACTGAAGCTTTCTTT | CSVEDSENTEAFF
few | TRBJ1-1 | NA | TRBV4-1 | TGCGCCAGCAGCCAGGGGGGATTCGGTATGAACACTGAAGCTTTCTTT | CASSQGGFGMNTEAFF
many | TRBJ1-5 | NA | TRBV12-3/TRBV12-4 | TGTGCCAGCAGTCCTGGGACGGCCACTCAGCCCCAGCATTTT | CASSPGTATQPQHF
few | TRBJ2-1 | TRBD2 | TRBV12-5 | TGTGCTAGTGGTTTGGAGCCTTCGGGGGGGAAGGGTTCCAATGAGCAGTTCTTC | CASGLEPSGGKGSNEQFF
few | TRBJ2-1 | TRBD2 | TRBV7-8 | TGTGCCAGCAGCTTACCGGGAGGGCCGACCCCCTACAATGAGCAGTTCTTC | CASSLPGGPTPYNEQFF
few | TRBJ2-4 | NA | TRBV2 | TGTGCCAGCAGTGCACGAGCGACCATTCAGTACTTC | CASSARATIQYF
few | TRBJ2-1 | NA | TRBV27 | TGTGCCAGCAGTTTATTCGCGGGAGAGCAGTTCTTC | CASSLFAGEQFF
few | TRBJ2-5 | TRBD2 | TRBV27 | TGTGCCAGCAGTTTACTACAGACTAGCGGGAGGGCGCGAGAAGAGACCCAGTACTTC | CASSLLQTSGRAREETQYF
many | TRBJ2-1 | TRBD2 | TRBV20-1 | TGCAGTGCTAGAGGATACGGGCGGGAGGACTACAATGAGCAGTTCTTC | CSARGYGREDYNEQFF
many | TRBJ1-1 | NA | TRBV28 | TGTGCCAGCAGTTTACCAGGGAAGGGAACTGAAGCTTTCTTT | CASSLPGKGTEAFF
few | TRBJ2-5 | TRBD2 | TRBV27 | TGTGCCAGCACCGTTAGACTAGCGGGGACCCAAGAGACCCAGTACTTC | CASTVRLAGTQETQYF
many | TRBJ1-2 | NA | TRBV29-1 | TGCAGCGTTGAAGACCGGACGGAGAACTATGGCTACACCTTC | CSVEDRTENYGYTF
NA | TRBJ1-1 | TRBD1 | TRBV6-5 | TGTGCCAGCAGTTACTCGTCGGGACAGGGGACTGAAGCTTTCTTT | CASSYSSGQGTEAFF
many | TRBJ1-1 | TRBD1 | TRBV5-6 | TGTGCCAGCAGCGAAGACAGGGACCTTATCCAGAACACTGAAGCTTTCTTT | CASSEDRDLIQNTEAFF
few | TRBJ2-4 | NA | TRBV27 | TGTGCCAGCAGTTACTCCTCCGGAGTTCAGTACTTC | CASSYSSGVQYF
NA | TRBJ2-7 | NA | TRBV15 | TGTGCCACCAGCACAGGAGGACTGGGACCTACCGTGGCAGCCTACGAGCAGTACTTC | CATSTGGLGPTVAAYEQYF
many | TRBJ2-6 | NA | TRBV7-2 | TGTGCCAGCAGCTCTTTTGGGACCGACCTCCTCAACGTCCTGACTTTC | CASSSFGTDLLNVLTF
NA | TRBJ2-1 | NA | TRBV6-2/TRBV6-3 | TGTGCCAGCAGCTCGGGACTGGATTACAATGAGCAGTTCTTC | CASSSGLDYNEQFF
NA | TRBJ2-7 | TRBD2 | TRBV7-9 | TGTGCCAGCAGCGAAGCCGGAGCGGGAGGGCCCAGCGAGCAGTACTTC | CASSEAGAGGPSEQYF
few | TRBJ2-7 | NA | TRBV20-1 | TGCAGTGCTGTCCACGGGGGCTCCCCCTACGAGCAGTACTTC | CSAVHGGSPYEQYF
many | TRBJ2-1 | TRBD2 | TRBV7-8 | TGTGCCAGCAGCTTAGGCGCGGGACTAGCGGGGGTTGAGCAGTTCTTC | CASSLGAGLAGVEQFF
few | TRBJ2-7 | NA | TRBV11-3 | TGTGCCAGCAGCTTAGTCCCCGCCTCGGACGAGCAGTACTTC | CASSLVPASDEQYF
many | TRBJ1-1 | TRBD1 | TRBV13 | TGTGCCAGCAGTCAGGACAGGACTGAAGCTTTCTTT | CASSQDRTEAFF
NA | TRBJ2-4 | NA | TRBV27 | TGTGCCAGCAGTCCAAATATTGGCGGGGGCTTCGGATTAAACATTCAGTACTTC | CASSPNIGGGFGLNIQYF
NA | TRBJ2-5 | TRBD2 | TRBV3-1 | TGTGCCAGCAGCCAAGCGGTAGGCAGCGGGGCATTGGGGGAGACCCAGTACTTC | CASSQAVGSGALGETQYF
many | TRBJ1-5 | NA | TRBV6-5 | TGTGCCAGCAGTTACTTGGCGGGTAGCAATCAGCCCCAGCATTTT | CASSYLAGSNQPQHF
NA | TRBJ1-1 | TRBD1 | TRBV20-1 | TGCAGTGCTAGACACAGGGGGCTCGAAAACACTGAAGCTTTCTTT | CSARHRGLENTEAFF
NA | TRBJ2-3 | NA | TRBV24-1 | TGTGCCGCCAGTGAATTCGGGGGTACCCAAATAGGCACAGATACGCAGTATTTT | CAASEFGGTQIGTDTQYF
few | TRBJ2-2 | NA | TRBV6-1 | TGTGCCAGCAGCCTCCAGACAGTCAGAACCGGGGAGCTGTTTTTT | CASSLQTVRTGELFF
many | TRBJ2-7 | NA | TRBV11-2 | TGTGCCAGCAGCTCCCCCGCCCTTTTGGACAGCTACGAGCAGTACTTC | CASSSPALLDSYEQYF
NA | TRBJ2-1 | NA | TRBV9 | TGTGCCAGCGCGGGTGGGGAAGCCTACAATGAGCAGTTCTTC | CASAGGEAYNEQFF
NA | TRBJ2-1 | NA | TRBV5-1 | TGCGCCAGCAGCCTTGCAGTAGACAGCCTCTACAATGAGCAGTTCTTC | CASSLAVDSLYNEQFF
NA | TRBJ2-1 | NA | TRBV21-1 | TGTGCCAGCAGCAAAGCAAGTGCGACTAGCGGGAGTAGTGAGCAGTTCTTC | CASSKASATSGSSEQFF
many | TRBJ2-1 | TRBD2 | TRBV4-1 | TGCGCCAGCAGCCAAGATAGGGCGGGAGGGGGCTACAATGAGCAGTTCTTC | CASSQDRAGGGYNEQFF
NA | TRBJ1-2 | NA | TRBV20-1 | TGCAGTGCTATCGGGGGGGGAGGAGGACCAAAAAGCAACTATGGCTACACCTTC | CSAIGGGGGPKSNYGYTF
many | TRBJ2-2 | NA | TRBV18 | TGTGCCAGCTCACCACCTGGGGCGAAGAACACCGGGGAGCTGTTTTTT | CASSPPGAKNTGELFF
many | TRBJ1-5 | TRBD1 | TRBV2 | TGTGCCAGCAGTGAATTCAGGGGGACACCGCAGGGCAATCAGCCCCAGCATTTT | CASSEFRGTPQGNQPQHF
few | TRBJ1-1 | NA | TRBV5-1 | TGCGCCAGCAATATTGGCCTCCTCATGAACACTGAAGCTTTCTTT | CASNIGLLMNTEAFF
many | TRBJ2-2 | NA | TRBV20-1 | TGCAGTGTGTGCAGGGCTAACACCGGGGAGCTGTTTTTT | CSVCRANTGELFF
few | TRBJ2-4 | NA | TRBV7-9 | TGTGCCAGCAGCGACGACGTTTTAGCCAAAAACATTCAGTACTTC | CASSDDVLAKNIQYF
NA | TRBJ2-1 | TRBD2 | TRBV3-1 | TGTGCCAGCAGCCAAGATATCACTAGCGGGAAAGCCAACCTTTTGGGGAATGAGCAGTTCTTC | CASSQDITSGKANLLGNEQFF
many | TRBJ2-1 | NA | TRBV7-9 | TGTGCCAGCAGCCTATTAGGCGGGGACTACAATGAGCAGTTCTTC | CASSLLGGDYNEQFF
once | TRBJ2-2 | NA | TRBV7-7 | TGTGCCAGCAGCTCCCGGGACCCCCACACCGGGGAGCTGTTTTTT | CASSSRDPHTGELFF
NA | TRBJ2-1 | TRBD2 | TRBV15 | TGTGCCACCGACAGCGGGGTAGGTGAGCAGTTCTTC | CATDSGVGEQFF
few | TRBJ2-5 | NA | TRBV12-3/TRBV12-4 | TGTGCCAGCAGTTTAGGGGTTCAAGAGACCCAGTACTTC | CASSLGVQETQYF